The rows below give T cell receptor beta chains drawn from one sample of a study of tumor-infiltrating lymphocytes in primary liver carcinoma. MiXCR, run by TCRdb on the multiplex PCR reads, gives a single entry per CDR3 protein. The sample lists over 250,000 distinct CDR3 sequences; nearly 60% were seen once. Sequenced sample: peripheral blood. These receptors all come from a woman aged 25 to 39 with primary liver carcinoma and hepatitis B virus infection. CDR3s include the opening cysteine and the closing phenylalanine or tryptophan. Fields, in order: D gene, clone size, V gene, J gene, CDR3 DNA, CDR3 protein. The D gene is left open where the match is weak. Not every row has a clone size; where given, it reads once, few, many or a size class.

>TRBD1|-|TRBV6-5|TRBJ1-3
TGTGCCAGCAGTTACTCGGCCACAGGGGCCATCGGAAACACCATATATTTT
CASSYSATGAIGNTIYF
>TRBD1|-|TRBV12-3/TRBV12-4|TRBJ1-5
TGTGCCAGCAGTTTAGCCGGGACAGGCCACGATCAGGCCCAGCATTTT
CASSLAGTGHDQAQHF
>TRBD2|-|TRBV11-1|TRBJ2-1
TGTGCCAGTAGCTTAGCGGGCGGGCCTATAAATGAGCAGTCCTTC
CASSLAGGPINEQSF
>-|few|TRBV28|TRBJ2-6
TGTGCCAGCAGTTCAGGATCCTCTGGGGCCAACGTCCTGACTTTC
CASSSGSSGANVLTF
>-|-|TRBV6-1|TRBJ2-6
TGTGCCAGCAGTGAAGCGGGGGACTCTGGGGCCAACGTCCTGACTTTC
CASSEAGDSGANVLTF
>-|many|TRBV6-5|TRBJ2-2
TGTGCCAGCAGTTCTTTAGGATCAACCGGGGAGCTGTTTTTT
CASSSLGSTGELFF
>-|many|TRBV6-5|TRBJ2-5
TGTGCCAGCAGGATGGGGGAGACCCAGTACTTC
CASRMGETQYF
>-|-|TRBV28|TRBJ2-7
TGTGCCAGCAGTCTCCTTACGGGGCCGTCCTACGAGCAGTACTTC
CASSLLTGPSYEQYF
>-|many|TRBV6-2/TRBV6-3|TRBJ2-7
TGTGCCAGCAGGCGTGTCGGGAGCGCCTACGAGCAGTACTTC
CASRRVGSAYEQYF
>TRBD1|few|TRBV5-6|TRBJ2-6
TGTGCCAGCAGCTTGAACTTCGGGGACAGGGCGCTACCCTCTGGGGCCAACGTCCTGACTTTC
CASSLNFGDRALPSGANVLTF
>TRBD1|few|TRBV6-2/TRBV6-3|TRBJ2-7
TGTGCCAGCAGTCCCCAACAGGGGTCCTACGAGCAGTACTTC
CASSPQQGSYEQYF
>-|many|TRBV6-5|TRBJ1-2
TGTGCCAGCACCAACCGGGACGGCGCTGATGGCTACACCTTC
CASTNRDGADGYTF
>-|many|TRBV11-1|TRBJ2-7
TGTGCCAGCAGCTTACGGGCAGGGCCCTACGAGCAGTACTTC
CASSLRAGPYEQYF
>-|-|TRBV12-3/TRBV12-4|TRBJ2-1
TGTGCCAGCAGTTTGCGGGACATTTACAATGACCAGTTCTTC
CASSLRDIYNDQFF
>TRBD2|many|TRBV4-3|TRBJ2-2
TGCGCCAGCAGCCCGGGACTAGCAGGGGCCGGGGAGCTGTTTTTT
CASSPGLAGAGELFF
>-|-|TRBV6-5|TRBJ2-1
TGTGCCAGCAACCAGGGGCGGACTTTGGTTTACAATGAGCAGTTCTTC
CASNQGRTLVYNEQFF
>-|many|TRBV11-2|TRBJ2-7
TGTGCCAGCAGCGCAAAGGTACAGAGCTTCTCCTACGAGCAGTACTTC
CASSAKVQSFSYEQYF
>-|once|TRBV11-2|TRBJ2-1
TGTGCCAGCAGCTCCATCTATGAGCAGTTCTTC
CASSSIYEQFF
>-|-|TRBV30|TRBJ1-1
TGTGCCTGGGAGCTGAGACAGGCGGTCGGAGCTTTCTTT
CAWELRQAVGAFF
>TRBD1|-|TRBV30|TRBJ2-6
TGTGCCTGCGGGACAGTTGGAGCTGGGGCCAACGTCCTGACTTTC
CACGTVGAGANVLTF
>TRBD2|-|TRBV11-2|TRBJ2-1
TGTGCCAGCAACTTGACTAGCGGGAGGGGATATGAGCAGTTCTTC
CASNLTSGRGYEQFF
>-|few|TRBV30|TRBJ2-3
TGTGCCTGGAGTGTGCAGAGCACAGATACGCAGTATTTT
CAWSVQSTDTQYF
>-|-|TRBV4-1|TRBJ2-7
TGCGCCAGTAGCCAACAATCCGATCTTGGACTGATAATTTACGAGCAGTACTTC
CASSQQSDLGLIIYEQYF
>TRBD2|-|TRBV6-2/TRBV6-3|TRBJ2-1
TGTGCCAGTACCCCGGGACTAGCGGCCCAGGATATGTACAATGAGCAGTTCTTC
CASTPGLAAQDMYNEQFF
>-|-|TRBV11-3|TRBJ2-1
TGTGCCAGCAGCCTAAAGGGGACGGGTGGCAATGAGCAGTTCTTC
CASSLKGTGGNEQFF
>TRBD1|few|TRBV5-6|TRBJ2-4
TGTGCCAGCAGCTTGGGGACAGGGTCAAAGGACATTCAGTACTTC
CASSLGTGSKDIQYF
>TRBD1|few|TRBV5-4|TRBJ2-7
TGTGCCAGCAGCTCGGACAGGGCCTACGAGCAGTACTTC
CASSSDRAYEQYF
>-|-|TRBV6-2/TRBV6-3|TRBJ2-3
TGTGCCAGCAGTTCCAGCAGCAGCACAGATACGCAGTATTTT
CASSSSSSTDTQYF
>TRBD1|-|TRBV28|TRBJ2-3
TGTGCCAGCAGTTCTCCGGGTCAGGGGACAGGGGATACGCAGTATTTT
CASSSPGQGTGDTQYF
>-|few|TRBV4-3|TRBJ2-7
TGCGCCAGCAGCCAAATACCCGGTTTCGAGCAGTACTTC
CASSQIPGFEQYF
>-|-|TRBV4-1|TRBJ2-2
TGCGCCAGCAGCTCCGGACAGACCGGGGAGCTGTTTTTT
CASSSGQTGELFF
>-|once|TRBV7-8|TRBJ2-6
TGTGCCAGCAGCCCGGGCTTGGGAGCGGGGGCCAACGTCCTGACTTTC
CASSPGLGAGANVLTF
>-|many|TRBV6-5|TRBJ2-6
TGTGCCAGCAGGTCCTCCTACGGGGCCAACGTCCTGACTTTC
CASRSSYGANVLTF
>-|few|TRBV7-9|TRBJ2-7
TGTGCCAGCAGCCCCAACCGGGGACACCTAGCCTACGAGCAGTACTTC
CASSPNRGHLAYEQYF
>TRBD2|-|TRBV7-2|TRBJ2-7
TGTGCCAGCAGCTTAGGGAGCGGGAGGGACTACGAGCAGTACTTC
CASSLGSGRDYEQYF
>TRBD2|-|TRBV6-5|TRBJ2-3
TGTGCCAGCGGTCCGCGGGAGGGCCAGGCAGATACGCAGTATTTT
CASGPREGQADTQYF